Presented here are 25 T cell receptor beta chains from one specimen sequenced in a study of T cells after yellow fever vaccination. In TCRdb, the 5' RACE reads were re-called with MiXCR into one record per CDR3 protein. The data hold roughly 400,000 distinct CDR3 sequences, with roughly 20% observed a single time. This specimen was PBMCs, taken before the yellow fever booster vaccination. The origin of the receptors is a young man who received the YFV17D yellow fever vaccine.

This clonotype was seen more than once but under ten times. This sequence joins TRBV6-6 and TRBJ2-5, with TRBD1 matching 7 bases. The germline V gene encodes CDR1 MNHNY and CDR2 SVGAGI (reference sequence). The V and J ends lost 6 bases and 5 bases, in that order; junction bases with no gene match: 3. The CDR3 covers 12 residues. The CDR3 sequence is CASRTGRETQYF. The DNA for the CDR3 is TGTGCCAGCAGGACAGGGCGGGAGACCCAGTACTTC.

The chain uses TRBV5-1 and TRBJ1-6, with D unresolved. From germline, CDR1 is SGHRS and CDR2 YFSETQ. CDR3 length: 12 residues. Trimming took off 1 base at V and 13 bases at J, with 9 bases between the two ends. The CDR3 DNA reads as TGCGCCAGCAGCTTGCCCAACGGTCCCCTCCACTTT. The encoded protein is CASSLPNGPLHF.

The chain links TRBV27 to TRBJ1-2, with D maybe TRBD1 (5 bases). This CDR3 comprises 14 residues. Germline V CDR1 and CDR2: MNHEY, SMNVEV (reference sequence). The V end lost 5 bases, the J end lost 3 bases, and 13 bases lay between the germline ends. The CDR3 protein is CASSQKQGDYGYTF. CDR3 nucleotides: TGTGCCAGCAGTCAAAAGCAGGGAGACTATGGCTACACCTTC.

The rearrangement joins TRBV7-9 to TRBJ2-2; D call uncertain. Germline V gene sequence: CDR1 SEHNR, CDR2 FQNEAQ (reference sequence). The CDR3 has 14 residues. The V and J ends lost 4 bases and 1 base respectively, with 7 bases between them. The CDR3 is CASSSRQNTGELFF. The CDR3 bases are TGTGCCAGCAGCTCCCGTCAGAACACCGGGGAGCTGTTTTTT.

This clonotype was counted a few times. The chain couples TRBV20-1 to TRBJ2-2, with 9 nucleotides matching TRBD2. The CDR3 contains 13 residues. Germline V gives CDR1 DFQATT, CDR2 SNEGSKA (reference sequence). Trimming cost V 4 bases and J 6 bases; bases outside gene matches: 3. The CDR3 is CSATWTSAGELFF. The CDR3 DNA follows: TGCAGTGCTACCTGGACTAGCGCCGGGGAGCTGTTTTTT.

The rearrangement links TRBV6-2 or TRBV6-3 to TRBJ2-3; D possibly uses TRBD1 or TRBD2 (5 bases each). Trimming took 0 bases from V and 2 from J, leaving 9 bases between them. There are 15 residues in the CDR3. CDR1 is MNHEY, CDR2 SVGEGT, per germline. Written as DNA, the CDR3 is TGTGCCAGCAGTTACTCGTGGGGGAACACAGATACGCAGTATTTT. The encoded protein is CASSYSWGNTDTQYF.

Only a few counts were recorded for this clonotype. The V and J genes are TRBV18 and TRBJ1-1; no reliable D call. Germline CDR1 and CDR2: KGHSH and LQKENI. Trimming cost V 3 bases and J 0 bases, with 5 bases left between them. The CDR3 covers 13 residues. The CDR3 coding sequence is TGTGCCAGCTCACCGGCCCTGAACACTGAAGCTTTCTTT. Translated, it gives CASSPALNTEAFF.

V usage is TRBV24-1 and J usage is TRBJ1-1, with D unclear. The germline gives CDR1 KGHDR, CDR2 SFDVKD. The CDR3 consists of 11 residues. Deletions cut 5 bases from V and 6 bases from J, with 6 bases between. This CDR3 reads CATSAGSEAFF. CDR3 bases: TGTGCCACCAGTGCCGGGTCTGAAGCTTTCTTT.

The J gene is TRBJ1-2, the V gene TRBV6-5, with D possibly TRBD1 on 5 matching bases. V was trimmed by 0 bases and J by 7 bases, leaving 15 bases between them. CDR1 MNHEY and CDR2 SVGAGI come from the germline V gene. The length of the CDR3 is 15 residues. This CDR3 is CASSYSLGRAGGYTF. CDR3 DNA sequence: TGTGCCAGCAGTTACTCATTAGGCAGGGCGGGTGGCTACACCTTC.

The chain uses TRBV5-4 and TRBJ2-3; 7 nucleotides align to TRBD1. The CDR3 totals 15 residues. Germline-derived CDR1 and CDR2 are SGHNT and YYREEE (reference sequence). J was trimmed by 1 base and V by 2 bases; bases with no gene match: 4. The CDR3 region is CASSFRGGRTDTQYF. CDR3 bases: TGTGCCAGCAGCTTTAGAGGGGGCCGCACAGATACGCAGTATTTT.

The J gene is TRBJ2-3, the V gene TRBV5-6; D gene unclear. Per the germline V gene, CDR1 is SGHDT and CDR2 is YYEEEE. This CDR3 comprises 14 residues. V shed 5 bases and J shed 2 bases, with 12 bases lying between them. This chain's CDR3 is CASRSFQVTDTQYF. The CDR3 DNA follows: TGTGCCAGCAGAAGCTTCCAAGTCACAGATACGCAGTATTTT.

V gene TRBV7-2 combines with J gene TRBJ2-5; 9 bases agree with TRBD1. Germline CDR1 reads SGHTA; CDR2 reads FQGNSA. This CDR3 has 15 residues. V was pared by 5 bases and J by 5 bases, with 9 bases of the junction left unmatched. CDR3 nucleotide sequence: TGTGCCAGCAGCAGCCGGGACAGGGATAGGGAGACCCAGTACTTC. This codes for CASSSRDRDRETQYF.

This clonotype was seen only a few times. The chain's CDR3 is CASSPGQTYEQYV. In nucleotides, the CDR3 is TGTGCCAGCTCACCCGGACAGACCTACGAGCAGTACGTC. The genes are TRBV18 and TRBJ2-7; D might be TRBD1 (6 bases). The germline V and J ends were trimmed by 3 bases and 2 bases, with 8 bases remaining between them. The CDR3 is 13 amino acids. Looked up from germline, CDR1 is KGHSH and CDR2 is LQKENI.

This rearrangement joins TRBV6-5 to TRBJ2-3, with TRBD2 matching over 12 bases. The CDR3 contains 14 residues. V shed 7 bases, J shed 4 bases, and the junction held 3 bases outside the gene matches. The germline V gene has CDR1 MNHEY and CDR2 SVGAGI. The CDR3 protein is CASTASGGADTQYF. In nucleotides, the CDR3 is TGTGCCAGCACCGCTAGCGGGGGGGCAGATACGCAGTATTTT.

The rearrangement joins TRBV4-3 to TRBJ2-3; 8 nucleotides agree with TRBD1. Germline V gives CDR1 LGHNA, CDR2 YSLEER. Trimming cost V 0 bases and J 2 bases; bases outside gene matches: 4. The CDR3 runs to 16 residues. The CDR3, as DNA: TGCGCCAGCAGCCAAGACCAGGGGGCCTACACAGATACGCAGTATTTT. It codes for CASSQDQGAYTDTQYF.

The chain is built from TRBV4-1 and TRBJ2-1; unclear D gene. This CDR3 has 12 residues. The germline V gene encodes CDR1 MGHRA and CDR2 YSYEKL. With 0 bases removed from V and 9 bases from J, the gap between germline ends came to 6 bases. As DNA, the CDR3 is TGCGCCAGCAGCCAAGAGGCCCGTGAGCAGTTCTTC. Translation gives CASSQEAREQFF.

In this sample, this clonotype turned up a few times. The chain carries TRBV7-9 and TRBJ1-6, with unresolved D. The CDR3 has 14 residues. The V gene's germline CDR1 is SEHNR and CDR2 FQNEAQ (reference sequence). V lost 5 bases and J lost 7, with 12 bases in between. CDR3 DNA: TGTGCCAGCAGCGGCTACACCTTAAATTCACCCCTCCACTTT. Translated: CASSGYTLNSPLHF.

This clonotype was recorded a few times. This rearrangement joins TRBV3-1 to TRBJ2-2; 7 nucleotides match TRBD2. Trimming at V came to 1 base and at J to 5 bases, leaving 4 bases not matched to a gene. The germline gives CDR1 LGHDT, CDR2 YNNKEL (reference sequence). The CDR3 contains 15 residues. CDR3: CASSQGTSGTGELFF. The CDR3 nucleotides read TGTGCCAGCAGCCAAGGGACTAGTGGTACCGGGGAGCTGTTTTTT.

The V gene is TRBV9, the J gene TRBJ2-4, with 10 bases matching TRBD1. V lost 4 bases and J lost 7; bases outside the gene matches: 8. Per the germline V gene, CDR1 is SGDLS and CDR2 is YYNGEE. The CDR3 contains 15 residues. This chain's CDR3 is CASSRTGTGENIQYF. The CDR3 DNA sequence: TGTGCCAGCAGCCGGACCGGGACAGGGGAGAACATTCAGTACTTC. The variable domain in full, with the rest retrieved from reference TRBV9 and TRBJ2-4, is DSGVTQTPKHLITATGQRVTLRCSPRSGDLSVYWYQQSLDQGLQFLIQYYNGEERAKGNILERFSAQQFPDLHSELNLSSLELGDSALYFCASSRTGTGENIQYFGAGTRLSVL.

This clonotype occurred a few times. The chain is built from TRBV5-1 and TRBJ2-5; D is ambiguous. The germline gives CDR1 SGHRS, CDR2 YFSETQ. This CDR3 has 14 amino acids. Between the trimmed V and J ends, which lost 0 bases and 1 base, there was a span of 7 bases. The CDR3 DNA reads as TGCGCCAGCAGCTTGGTGAGTCCCCAAGAGACCCAGTACTTC. Its protein product is CASSLVSPQETQYF.

This chain joins TRBV5-6 and TRBJ1-2; D remains ambiguous. V lost 4 bases, J lost 1 base, and 17 bases lay in between. Germline loops: CDR1 SGHDT, CDR2 YYEEEE. This CDR3 has 16 residues. The CDR3 reads CASSITLDRRNYGYTF. In nucleotides, the CDR3 is TGTGCCAGCAGCATAACCTTGGACCGTCGTAACTATGGCTACACCTTC.

This clonotype was picked up a small number of times. The chain carries TRBV9 and TRBJ2-2; 8 bases fit TRBD2. This CDR3 contains 16 residues. Germline V gene sequence: CDR1 SGDLS, CDR2 YYNGEE. The J segment lost 1 base and the V segment lost 3 bases, leaving 5 bases of the junction unmatched. CDR3 protein: CASSARGGRNTGELFF. CDR3 bases: TGTGCCAGCAGCGCTCGGGGGGGAAGGAACACCGGGGAGCTGTTTTTT.

The rearrangement joins TRBV20-1 to TRBJ2-4; D might be TRBD2 (6 bases). The CDR3 has 18 amino acids. V shed 3 bases and J shed 0 bases, with 21 bases lying between them. Germline CDR1 reads DFQATT; CDR2 reads SNEGSKA (reference sequence). This chain's CDR3 is CSASARDGGPLAKNIQYF. In DNA, the CDR3 is TGCAGTGCTAGTGCCCGGGACGGGGGACCTCTAGCCAAAAACATTCAGTACTTC.

The sample holds many counts of this clonotype. The chain combines TRBV5-1 with TRBJ1-1; no clear D. Deletions cut 2 bases from V and 2 bases from J, with 7 bases between. The germline gives CDR1 SGHRS, CDR2 YFSETQ. This CDR3 has 13 residues. This chain's CDR3 is CASSFTGNTEAFF. The CDR3 DNA is TGCGCCAGCAGCTTTACTGGAAACACTGAAGCTTTCTTT.

This rearrangement joins TRBV20-1 to TRBJ2-3; 10 bases line up with TRBD2. CDR1 is DFQATT, CDR2 SNEGSKA, per germline (reference sequence). The length of the CDR3 is 16 residues. The V and J ends lost 2 bases and 5 bases, in that order; junction bases with no gene match: 10. Here the CDR3 DNA reads TGCAGTGCTAGACTCACACTAGCGGGGAGGGGAGATACGCAGTATTTT. Translation gives CSARLTLAGRGDTQYF.